Included here is one T cell receptor beta chain sequence, with context. Its specificity is unknown. This entry is derived from a study of CD8+CD57+ T cells in acquired aplastic anemia. Study overall: The average for DNA from sorted CD4+ and CD8+ cells was about 2.9 ug. Study-wide results and limits: The number of CD8+ CDR3 sequences shared by patients and controls was about 30. No significant patient-versus-control difference appeared in CD8+ Simpson's diversity.

TCR beta VDJ and CDR3 profiling used genomic DNA as template. MiXCR, run by TCRdb on the reads, gives a single entry per CDR3 protein. The sample has approximately 200,000 distinct CDR3 sequences, 64% seen once; the top ten hold 46%. Specimen: sorted CD4+, CD8+, or CD8+CD57+ T cells (not recorded which) from PBMCs. This receptor was obtained from a human donor with severe aplastic anemia or a healthy control (not recorded which).

CDR3 in amino acids: CASSISGTSYEQYF. The CDR3 DNA reads TGTGCCAGCAGCATATCCGGGACCTCCTACGAGCAGTACTTC. The gene calls are TRBV9 and TRBJ2-7; D could derive from TRBD1 or TRBD2 (5 bases each). Germline V gives CDR1 SGDLS, CDR2 YYNGEE. The V gene lost 4 bases and the J gene lost 0 bases, with 11 bases spanning the gap. This CDR3 region has 14 residues.